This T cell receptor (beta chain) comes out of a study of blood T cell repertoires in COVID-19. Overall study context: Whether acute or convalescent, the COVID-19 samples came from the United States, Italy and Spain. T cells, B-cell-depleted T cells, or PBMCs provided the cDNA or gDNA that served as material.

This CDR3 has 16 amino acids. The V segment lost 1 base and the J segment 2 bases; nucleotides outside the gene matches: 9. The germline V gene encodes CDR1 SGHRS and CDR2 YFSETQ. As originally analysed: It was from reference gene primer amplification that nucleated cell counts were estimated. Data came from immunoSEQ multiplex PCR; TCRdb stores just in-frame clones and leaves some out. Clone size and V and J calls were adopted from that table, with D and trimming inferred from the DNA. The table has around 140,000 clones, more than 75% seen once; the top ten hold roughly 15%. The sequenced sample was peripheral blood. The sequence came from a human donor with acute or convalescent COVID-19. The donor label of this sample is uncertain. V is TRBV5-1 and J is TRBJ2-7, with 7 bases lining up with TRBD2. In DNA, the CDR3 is TGCGCCAGCAGCTTGCAACCTGGGAGGGACGCCTACGAGCAGTACTTC. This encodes CASSLQPGRDAYEQYF. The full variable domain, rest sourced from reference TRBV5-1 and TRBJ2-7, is KAGVTQTPRYLIKTRGQQVTLSCSPISGHRSVSWYQQTPGQGLQFLFEYFSETQRNKGNFPGRFSGRQFSNSRSEMNVSTLELGDSALYLCASSLQPGRDAYEQYFGPGTRLTVT.